The TCR beta chain under discussion was sequenced for a study of T cells after posttransplantation cyclophosphamide listed by TCRdb under 2016. For the wider study: Using TRB sequencing, the study followed how the T cell repertoire rebuilt after myeloablative bone marrow transplantation with posttransplantation cyclophosphamide given as GVHD prophylaxis. Samples from 30 to 40 PTCy-treated patients and 15 to 20 related bone marrow donors of those patients were subjected to antigen receptor sequencing. Blood from all 35 or so PTCy patients who had 1-year posttransplant specimens underwent TRB sequencing. In 3 patients, up to roughly 3 additional blood samples taken between 2 and 5.2 years after transplant also underwent TRB sequencing, as did pretransplant blood from a handful of patients. TRA and TRB clonality were tightly correlated in several samples, so subsequent TCR analyses focused on TRB only. Public TRB sequences were compared against a database of over 3,000 sequences linked to responses to pathogens, tumor antigens, self-antigens and alloantigens. The investigation overall reported the following: Across approximately 45 patients, TRB clonality was highly associated with recipient CMV seropositivity and CMV reactivation, and PTCy diversity was similar to diversity in CNI/methotrexate controls. The TRB repertoires of T cells infiltrating skin or GI tract showed only limited overlap with the TRB repertoires of T cells in blood. Donor-recipient similarity was low at 1-2 months but increased during the first year, and donor CD8+ memory clones often dominated later blood repertoires.

Genomic DNA was the input for TRB sequencing, which was run either with the immunoSEQ assay at survey resolution or with the hsTCRB kit. As for how the authors treated the data: Initial read processing used immunoSEQ software, and repertoire analyses used the LymphoSeq R package. Clonality was calculated as 1 minus normalized Shannon entropy, and the Gini coefficient was also calculated for each TRB dataset. To infer phenotypes in unsorted samples, TRB sequences from sorted subsets of the recipient or donor were mapped onto unsorted samples from the same recipient. The table was pulled from immuneACCESS by TCRdb, which kept in-frame rearrangements only. Such tables lose some clones; where checked, under half of the loss comes from unresolved V genes, and the rest has no known cause. Clone size and the V and J calls come from that table; the DNA yielded D and trimming. In this sample, roughly 42,000 clones appear, none counted once only. Clones ranked in the top ten supply approximately 4.5% of the sample.

This clone has at least ten counts. The antigen it recognizes is unknown. The record has no base qualities; no much larger clone is one base away. V loses 7 bases of germline sequence and J loses 5 bases, and the interval between the two ends is 12 bases. CDR1 SNHLY and CDR2 FYNNEI were looked up in the germline V gene. The CDR3 has 13 amino acids, counting the end cysteine and phenylalanine. Of the read, only the CDR3 DNA is kept; its 39 bases are in frame from base 1. On the day of marrow donation, related bone marrow donors gave peripheral blood samples. Mononuclear cells from peripheral blood and bone marrow were separated by Ficoll-Hypaque density centrifugation and then cryopreserved.

Sequenced material: PBMCs. Recombination connected TRBV2 to TRBJ1-5, and perhaps TRBD1 as D gene, on 5 matching bases. The origin of this receptor is a woman aged 50 to 60 in good health and a related stem cell transplant donor. The DNA sequence is as follows: TGTGCCAGCAAATGGGGCTTTGATCAGCCCCAGCATTTT. Its protein is CASKWGFDQPQHF.